The TCR beta chain under discussion was sequenced for a study of control samples from healthy donors and cancer patients. Here immunoSEQ multiplex PCR was the method, and the copy in TCRdb shows in-frame clones only, minus some. The sample lists 390,000 or so clones; more than 80% were seen once. The germline gives CDR1 SGHRS, CDR2 YFSETQ. V trimming: 2 bases; J trimming: 5 bases; junction bases outside the gene matches: 6. There are 16 residues in the CDR3. This sequence was found in a man aged 40-55 years with head and neck cancer. Sequenced input: PBMCs. The chain recombines TRBV5-1 with TRBJ2-3; TRBD1 agrees at 12 bases. The CDR3 region has the DNA TGCGCCAGCAGCTTCTTCGGGACAGGGGGCAAAGATACGCAGTATTTT. Its translation is CASSFFGTGGKDTQYF.